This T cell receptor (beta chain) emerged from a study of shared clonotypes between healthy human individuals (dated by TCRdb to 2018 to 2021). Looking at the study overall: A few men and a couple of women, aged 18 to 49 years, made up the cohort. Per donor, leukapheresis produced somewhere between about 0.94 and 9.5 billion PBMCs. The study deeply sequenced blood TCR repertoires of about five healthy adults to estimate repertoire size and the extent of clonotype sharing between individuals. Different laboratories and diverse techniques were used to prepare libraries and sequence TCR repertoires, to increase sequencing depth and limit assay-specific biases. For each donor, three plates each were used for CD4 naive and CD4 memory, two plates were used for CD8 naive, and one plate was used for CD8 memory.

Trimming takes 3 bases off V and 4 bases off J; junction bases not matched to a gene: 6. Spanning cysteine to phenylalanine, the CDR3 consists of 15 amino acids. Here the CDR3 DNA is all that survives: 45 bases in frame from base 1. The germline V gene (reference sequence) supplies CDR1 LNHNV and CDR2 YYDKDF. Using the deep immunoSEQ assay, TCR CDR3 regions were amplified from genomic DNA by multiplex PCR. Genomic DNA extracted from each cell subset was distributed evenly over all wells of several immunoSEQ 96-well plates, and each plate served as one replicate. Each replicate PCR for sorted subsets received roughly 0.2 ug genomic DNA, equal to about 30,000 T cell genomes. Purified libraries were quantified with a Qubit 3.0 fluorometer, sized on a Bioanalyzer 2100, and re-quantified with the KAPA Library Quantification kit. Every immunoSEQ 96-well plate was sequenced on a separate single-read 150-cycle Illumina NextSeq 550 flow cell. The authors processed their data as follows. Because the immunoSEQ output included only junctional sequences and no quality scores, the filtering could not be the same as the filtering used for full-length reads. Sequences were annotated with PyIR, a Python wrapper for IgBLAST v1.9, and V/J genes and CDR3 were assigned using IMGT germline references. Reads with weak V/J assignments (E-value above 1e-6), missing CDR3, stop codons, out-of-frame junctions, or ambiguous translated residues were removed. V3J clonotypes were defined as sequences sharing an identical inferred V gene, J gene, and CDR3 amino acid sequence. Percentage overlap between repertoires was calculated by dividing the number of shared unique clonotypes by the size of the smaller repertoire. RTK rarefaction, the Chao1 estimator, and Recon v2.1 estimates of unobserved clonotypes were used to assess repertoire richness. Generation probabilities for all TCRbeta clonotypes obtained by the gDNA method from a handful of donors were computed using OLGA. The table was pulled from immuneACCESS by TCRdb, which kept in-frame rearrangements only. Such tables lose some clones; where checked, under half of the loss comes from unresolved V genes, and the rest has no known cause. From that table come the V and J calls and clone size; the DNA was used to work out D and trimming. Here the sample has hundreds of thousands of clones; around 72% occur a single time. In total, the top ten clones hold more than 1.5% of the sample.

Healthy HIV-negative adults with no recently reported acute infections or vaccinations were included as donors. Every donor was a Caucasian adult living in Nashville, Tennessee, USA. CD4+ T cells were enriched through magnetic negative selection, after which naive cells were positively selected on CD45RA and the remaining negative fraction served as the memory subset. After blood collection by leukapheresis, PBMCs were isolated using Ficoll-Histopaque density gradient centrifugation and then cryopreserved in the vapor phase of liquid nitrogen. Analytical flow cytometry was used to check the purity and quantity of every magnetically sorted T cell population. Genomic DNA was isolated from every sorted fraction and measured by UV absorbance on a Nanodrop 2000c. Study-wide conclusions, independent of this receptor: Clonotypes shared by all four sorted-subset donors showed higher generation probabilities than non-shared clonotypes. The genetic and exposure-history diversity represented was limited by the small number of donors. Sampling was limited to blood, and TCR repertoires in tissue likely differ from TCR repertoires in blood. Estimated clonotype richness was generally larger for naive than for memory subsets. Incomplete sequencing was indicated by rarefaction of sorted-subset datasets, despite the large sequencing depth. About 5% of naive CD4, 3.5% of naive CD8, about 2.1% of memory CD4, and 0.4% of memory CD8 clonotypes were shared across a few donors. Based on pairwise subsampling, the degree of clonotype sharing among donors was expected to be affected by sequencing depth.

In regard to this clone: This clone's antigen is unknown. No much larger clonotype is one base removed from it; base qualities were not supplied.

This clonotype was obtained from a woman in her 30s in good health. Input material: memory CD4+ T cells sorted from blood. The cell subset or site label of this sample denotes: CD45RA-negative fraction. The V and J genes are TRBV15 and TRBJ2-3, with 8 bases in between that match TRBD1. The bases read TGTGCCACCAGCAGGGACAGGGACGGGGCAGATACGCAGTATTTT. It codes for CATSRDRDGADTQYF.